The 2 T cell receptor beta chains below all came from one sample that was sequenced in a study of blood T cells in healthy people across ages. The second PCR ran about 6 to 11 cycles with a sample-barcoded 5' primer and J-beta primers. One entry per CDR3 protein results from TCRdb running MiXCR on the 5' RACE reads. The sample includes 1.5 million to 2 million distinct CDR3 sequences, about two fifths of them seen just once. The specimen sequenced was blood. The receptors here all came from a human donor in good health.

This clonotype appeared many times. V and J are TRBV4-1 and TRBJ2-7, with 8 bases lining up with TRBD2. Looked up from germline, CDR1 is MGHRA and CDR2 is YSYEKL. The CDR3 runs to 13 residues. With V trimmed by 4 bases and J by 5 bases, 4 bases remained unmatched. CDR3 residues: CASSPTGGDEQYF. CDR3 DNA: TGCGCCAGCAGCCCGACCGGGGGGGACGAGCAGTACTTC.

V is TRBV12-3 or TRBV12-4 and J is TRBJ1-2; TRBD1 might be the D (5 bases). The CDR3 spans 14 residues. Trimming removed 9 bases from V and 2 bases from J, with 16 bases in between. This CDR3 is CASQGGFRNYGYTF. DNA of the CDR3: TGTGCCAGTCAGGGAGGTTTTCGGAACTATGGCTACACCTTC.